These 17 T cell receptor beta chains were sequenced from one sample in a study of Graves' ophthalmopathy and Graves' hyperthyroidism. Scientists amplified the TCR beta CDR3 regions from RNA transcripts. The first-round RT-PCR employed HTBI primers together with the Qiagen OneStep RT-PCR kit. A multiplex PCR was then performed as the second round. TCRdb passed the multiplex PCR reads through MiXCR, listing each CDR3 protein once. The table has around 1.1 million distinct CDR3 sequences, 35% to 40% seen once; the top ten hold approximately 12%. The sample comprised peripheral blood or thyroid tissue (not recorded which). The origin of the receptors is an adult man with Graves' hyperthyroidism.

This clonotype was seen repeatedly, ten times or more. The chain couples TRBV12-3 or TRBV12-4 to TRBJ1-1; the D is unclear. Trimming took 7 bases from V and 1 from J, leaving 13 bases between them. The CDR3 totals 14 residues. The CDR3 protein is CASTEGRWNTEAFF. CDR3 nucleotide sequence: TGTGCCAGCACCGAAGGAAGGTGGAACACTGAAGCTTTCTTT.

The CDR3, as DNA: TGCGCCAGCAGCTTTGTCTCAGGGGCCTACGAGCAGTACTTC. Translation: CASSFVSGAYEQYF. The genes are TRBV5-1 and TRBJ2-7, with D possibly TRBD1 on 6 matching bases. The CDR3 covers 14 residues. Per germline, CDR1 SGHRS and CDR2 YFSETQ. The V and J ends lost 2 bases and 2 bases respectively, with 11 bases between them.

This clonotype has a count of ten or more. This chain joins TRBV29-1 and TRBJ1-4; D gene uncertain. Germline V gene sequence: CDR1 SQVTM, CDR2 ANQGSEA. The V and J ends lost 4 bases and 3 bases respectively, with 6 bases between them. This CDR3 has 12 residues. DNA for the CDR3: TGCAGCGTTGGACGGGCTAATGAAAAACTGTTTTTT. Residues: CSVGRANEKLFF.

Regarding this clonotype: One end of the junction fails to match germline, which may point to a read error. CDR3 region: CASSDRGF. For the CDR3, the DNA is TGTGCCAGCAGCGATCGGGGCTTT. The chain couples TRBV7-9 to TRBJ2-2; possibly TRBD1 or TRBD2 for D (5 bases each). CDR1 is SEHNR and CDR2 is FQNEAQ in the germline V gene (reference sequence). The length of the CDR3 is 8 residues. Complete variable domain (other parts from reference TRBV7-9 and TRBJ2-2): DTGVSQNPRHKITKRGQNVTFRCDPISEHNRLYWYRQTLGQGPEFLTYFQNEAQLEKSRLLSDRFSAERPKGSFSTLEIQRTEQGDSAMYLCASSDRGFGEGSRLTVL.

The chain joins TRBV25-1 to TRBJ2-5, with TRBD2 matching over 8 bases. CDR3 length: 17 amino acids. Trimming cost V 4 bases and J 5 bases; bases outside gene matches: 15. Per the germline V gene, CDR1 is MGHDK and CDR2 is SYGVNS. The CDR3 reads CASSAGTSRHGKETQYF. The CDR3 DNA follows: TGTGCCAGCAGTGCCGGGACTAGTCGGCACGGGAAGGAGACCCAGTACTTC.

This clonotype was counted a few times. This chain joins TRBV7-7 and TRBJ2-2; D ambiguous. CDR3 length: 17 residues. V was trimmed by 7 bases and J by 3 bases, leaving 21 bases between them. The germline CDR1 and CDR2 sequences are SSHAT and FNYEAQ (reference sequence). The CDR3 is CASTIHVGQQDTGELFF. For the CDR3, the DNA is TGTGCCAGCACCATCCACGTCGGGCAGCAGGACACCGGGGAGCTGTTTTTT.

As to this clonotype: A much larger clone sits a single nucleotide away, making a read error possible. The chain is built from TRBV7-9 and TRBJ2-7; D gene uncertain. V lost 0 bases and J lost 6, with 12 bases in between. This CDR3 is built from 14 residues. Germline V CDR1 and CDR2: SEHNR, FQNEAQ (reference sequence). The CDR3 sequence: CASSLAWGSGEQYF. DNA of the CDR3: TGTGCCAGCAGCTTAGCCTGGGGTTCCGGCGAGCAGTACTTC.

The rearrangement uses TRBV5-6 and TRBJ2-3; no firm D call. V was shortened by 4 bases and J by 2 bases, with 11 bases between the two germline ends. CDR3 length equals 14 residues. Per germline, CDR1 SGHDT and CDR2 YYEEEE. The CDR3 here is CASSLGRVTDTQYF. CDR3 nucleotides: TGTGCCAGCAGCCTCGGACGGGTCACAGATACGCAGTATTTT.

This sequence joins TRBV7-8 and TRBJ1-2; D call uncertain. The length of the CDR3 is 15 residues. V lost 1 base to trimming and J lost 3 bases, with 12 bases between them. Germline V gene sequence: CDR1 SGHVS, CDR2 FQNEAQ. CDR3 DNA sequence: TGTGCCAGCAGCTTAGGTCCTGGAACCTACTATGGCTACACCTTC. This gives the protein CASSLGPGTYYGYTF.

Many counts were recorded for this clonotype. The chain employs TRBV6-5 and TRBJ1-5; D possibly corresponds to TRBD1 (5 bases). Trimming removed 6 bases from V and 3 bases from J, with 12 bases in between. The germline CDR1 and CDR2 sequences are MNHEY and SVGAGI. The CDR3 totals 14 residues. The CDR3 DNA is TGTGCCAGCAGCCAAGAGGGGATCAATCAGCCCCAGCATTTT. Protein product: CASSQEGINQPQHF.

The chain combines TRBV28 with TRBJ1-4; D is undetermined. Trimming stripped 3 bases from V and 0 bases from J, with 11 bases between. The CDR3 contains 16 residues. The germline CDR1 and CDR2 sequences are MDHEN and SYDVKM. CDR3 protein: CASSLLNTATNEKLFF. The CDR3 DNA follows: TGTGCCAGCAGTTTGCTGAATACAGCAACTAATGAAAAACTGTTTTTT.

Regarding this clonotype: The conserved phenylalanine or tryptophan is not found at the CDR3 terminus, so this likely reflects a read error. No DNA is shown, since the ends of the CDR3 on it are uncertain; the CDR3 is the one TCRdb lists. The CDR3 spells CASKRPQTNTGELMS. This sequence joins TRBV5-8 and TRBJ2-2. The CDR3 has 15 residues if both end residues are counted. The V gene's germline CDR1 is SGHTS and CDR2 YDEGEE.

V is TRBV7-8 and J is TRBJ2-5, with TRBD1 matching 12 bases. Germline V gives CDR1 SGHVS, CDR2 FQNEAQ. This CDR3 region has 15 residues. Losses at the gene ends were 5 bases for V and 3 bases for J; bases not matched to a gene: 4. CDR3 loop: CASSQGQGAEETQYF. CDR3 nucleotides: TGTGCCAGCAGCCAGGGACAGGGGGCCGAAGAGACCCAGTACTTC.

This sequence joins TRBV20-1 and TRBJ2-5, with a tentative D call TRBD1 (6 bases). CDR3 length: 15 residues. Deletions cut 5 bases from V and 5 bases from J, with 21 bases between. In germline, CDR1 is DFQATT, CDR2 SNEGSKA (reference sequence). The CDR3 bases are TGCAGTGCTCTAGGCAGGGGCGGTTTTAGGGAGACCCAGTACTTC. As protein: CSALGRGGFRETQYF.

On this clonotype: This may stem from a read error, because a much larger clone lies one nucleotide away. This chain uses TRBV10-2 with TRBJ2-2; tentative D call: TRBD1 (7 bases). Germline lookup yields CDR1 WSHSY and CDR2 SAAADI. The CDR3 is 14 amino acids. V gave up 10 bases and J gave up 9 bases, with 21 bases separating them. CDR3 sequence reads: CATNRQGGSRELFF. CDR3 nucleotide sequence: TGCGCCACCAACCGACAGGGAGGATCCCGGGAGCTGTTTTTT.

The rearrangement uses TRBV12-3 or TRBV12-4 and TRBJ2-7; TRBD1 matches at 12 bases. Unmatched junction bases numbered 10, after V lost 3 bases and J lost 1 base. There are 18 residues in the CDR3. CDR3: CASSFGTGGEIWSYEQYF. Written as DNA, the CDR3 is TGTGCCAGCAGTTTCGGGACAGGGGGCGAGATTTGGTCCTACGAGCAGTACTTC.

For this clonotype: The CDR3 ends on some other residue instead of the conserved phenylalanine or tryptophan, so this is likely a read error. The DNA is omitted, as the CDR3 cannot be located on it reliably, and the CDR3 follows TCRdb's listing. This rearrangement joins TRBV29-1 to TRBJ2-6. CDR1 is SQVTM, CDR2 ANQGSEA, per germline. The CDR3 contains 8 residues when both ends are counted. CDR3 loop: CSVRVGGT.